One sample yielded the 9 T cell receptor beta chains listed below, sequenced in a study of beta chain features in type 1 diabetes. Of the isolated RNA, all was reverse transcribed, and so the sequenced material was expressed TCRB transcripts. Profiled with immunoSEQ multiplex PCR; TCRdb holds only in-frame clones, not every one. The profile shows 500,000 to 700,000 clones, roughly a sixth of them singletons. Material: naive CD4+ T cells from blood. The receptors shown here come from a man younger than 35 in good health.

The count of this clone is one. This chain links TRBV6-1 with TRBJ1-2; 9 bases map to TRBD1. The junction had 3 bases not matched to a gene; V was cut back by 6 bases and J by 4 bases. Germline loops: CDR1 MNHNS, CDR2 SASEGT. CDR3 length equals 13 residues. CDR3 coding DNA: TGTGCCAGCAGGGGGGACAGGGCCTATGGCTACACCTTC. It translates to CASRGDRAYGYTF.

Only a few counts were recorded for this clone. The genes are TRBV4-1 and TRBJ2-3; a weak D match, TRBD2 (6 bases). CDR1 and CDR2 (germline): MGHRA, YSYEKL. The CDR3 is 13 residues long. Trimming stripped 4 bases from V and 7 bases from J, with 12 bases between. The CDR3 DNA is TGCGCCAGCAGCCTAGGGACTGATAATACGCAGTATTTT. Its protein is CASSLGTDNTQYF.

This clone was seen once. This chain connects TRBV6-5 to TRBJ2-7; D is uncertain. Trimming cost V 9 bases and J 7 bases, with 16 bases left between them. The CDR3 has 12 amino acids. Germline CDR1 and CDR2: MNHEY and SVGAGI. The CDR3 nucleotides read TGTGCCAGTTGGGATTACTTGGGGGAGCAGTACTTC. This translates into CASWDYLGEQYF.

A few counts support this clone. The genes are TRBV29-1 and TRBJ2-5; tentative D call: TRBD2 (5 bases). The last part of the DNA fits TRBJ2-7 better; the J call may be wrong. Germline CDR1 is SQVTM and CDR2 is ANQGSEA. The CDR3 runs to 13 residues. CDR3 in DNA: TGCAGCGTTGGGAGCGGTTCGATCTACGAGCAGTACTTC. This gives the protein CSVGSGSIYEQYF.

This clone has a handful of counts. CDR3: CASSTDGYNSPLHF. The CDR3 coding sequence is TGTGCCAGCAGTACCGACGGATATAATTCACCCCTCCACTTT. This sequence joins TRBV28 and TRBJ1-6; D unresolved. V lost 5 bases to trimming and J lost 4 bases, with 9 bases between them. CDR3 length equals 14 residues. Germline CDR1 and CDR2: MDHEN and SYDVKM. Combining the CDR3 with reference TRBV28 and TRBJ1-6 gives the whole variable domain DVKVTQSSRYLVKRTGEKVFLECVQDMDHENMFWYRQDPGLGLRLIYFSYDVKMKEKGDIPEGYSVSREKKERFSLILESASTNQTSMYLCASSTDGYNSPLHFGNGTRLTVT.

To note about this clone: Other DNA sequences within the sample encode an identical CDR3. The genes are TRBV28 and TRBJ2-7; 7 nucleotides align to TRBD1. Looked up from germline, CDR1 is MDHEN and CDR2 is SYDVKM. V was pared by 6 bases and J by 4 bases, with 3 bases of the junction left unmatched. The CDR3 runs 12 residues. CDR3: CASRQGVYEQYF. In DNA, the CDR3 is TGTGCCAGCAGGCAGGGGGTATACGAGCAGTACTTC.

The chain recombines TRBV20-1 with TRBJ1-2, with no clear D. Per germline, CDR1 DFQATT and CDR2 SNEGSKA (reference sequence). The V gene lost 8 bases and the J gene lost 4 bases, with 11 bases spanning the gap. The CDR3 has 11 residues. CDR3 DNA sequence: TGCAGTTACATGGTGGCCTATGGCTACACCTTC. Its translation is CSYMVAYGYTF.

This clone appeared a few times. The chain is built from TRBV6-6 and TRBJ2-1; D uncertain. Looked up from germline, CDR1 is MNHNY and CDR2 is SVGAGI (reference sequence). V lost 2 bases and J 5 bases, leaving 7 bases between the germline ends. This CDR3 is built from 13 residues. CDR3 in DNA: TGTGCCAGCAGTTACGCACTCCACAATGAGCAGTTCTTC. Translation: CASSYALHNEQFF.

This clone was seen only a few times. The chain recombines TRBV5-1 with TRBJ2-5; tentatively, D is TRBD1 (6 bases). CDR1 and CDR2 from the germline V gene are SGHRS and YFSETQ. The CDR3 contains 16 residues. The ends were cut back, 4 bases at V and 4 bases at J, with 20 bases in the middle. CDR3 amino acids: CASSQGHLGSGETQYF. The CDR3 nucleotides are TGCGCCAGCAGCCAGGGACATCTTGGAAGTGGAGAGACCCAGTACTTC.